Below, 14 T cell receptor beta chains from the same sample are listed, as sequenced in a study of tumor and adjacent non-tumor tissue in lung cancer. The template was RNA from unsorted bulk tissue. More than 3 cm separated this lung sample from the edge of the tumor. Three rounds of nested PCR, following a modified ARM-PCR protocol, produced the TCRbeta library. TCRdb passed the multiplex PCR reads through MiXCR, listing each CDR3 protein once. The table includes 100,000 or so distinct CDR3 sequences, roughly 60% detected once. Sequenced input: distant non-tumor lung tissue. Source of these receptors: a man aged 25-45 years with non-small cell lung cancer.

This clonotype has ten or more counts. V and J are TRBV20-1 and TRBJ2-7, with TRBD2 matching 8 bases. Trimming removed 2 bases from V and 0 bases from J; junction bases left unmatched: 9. From germline, CDR1 is DFQATT and CDR2 SNEGSKA (reference sequence). This CDR3 is built from 16 residues. The CDR3, as DNA: TGCAGTGCTAGACCTAGAACTAGCGGTAACTCCTACGAGCAGTACTTC. It codes for CSARPRTSGNSYEQYF.

Concerning this clonotype: At one end the junction does not follow the germline gene, possibly because of a read error. The rearrangement uses TRBV29-1 and TRBJ2-4; 9 bases align to TRBD1. The CDR3 is 17 amino acids. Germline-derived CDR1 and CDR2 are SQVTM and ANQGSEA. In nucleotides, the CDR3 is TGCAGCGCAAAGGGACAGGGAGAGTGTTTAGCCAAAAACATTCAGAACTTC. Amino acids: CSAKGQGECLAKNIQNF.

This clonotype has at least ten counts. This sequence joins TRBV11-2 and TRBJ2-7; 9 bases line up with TRBD1. The J segment lost 4 bases and the V segment lost 5 bases, leaving 6 bases of the junction unmatched. The length of the CDR3 is 14 residues. Germline-derived CDR1 and CDR2 are SGHAT and FQNNGV. CDR3 DNA: TGTGCCAGCAGCACAGGGACAGGGTTTTACGAGCAGTACTTC. Translated: CASSTGTGFYEQYF.

On this clonotype: In this CDR3 the conserved last residue, phenylalanine or tryptophan, is missing, so a read error is likely. This chain joins TRBV11-2 and TRBJ2-1; possibly TRBD2 for D (5 bases). The germline V and J ends were trimmed by 1 base and 8 bases, with 15 bases remaining between them. The CDR3 consists of 15 residues. Germline V lookup: CDR1 SGHAT, CDR2 FQNNGV. CDR3 sequence reads: CASSLVLSGIDEQFL. CDR3 DNA: TGTGCCAGCAGCTTAGTCCTATCGGGGATTGATGAGCAGTTCTTG.

In the case of this clonotype: The junction departs from germline at one end; a sequencing error may be responsible. V gene TRBV6-1 combines with J gene TRBJ1-1; TRBD1 is a possible D gene (5 bases). Looked up from germline, CDR1 is MNHNS and CDR2 is SASEGT. This CDR3 has 14 residues. In nucleotides, the CDR3 is TGTGCCAGCGCTCCCTGGTCAGGGAACTCTGAAGCTTTCTTC. Translated: CASAPWSGNSEAFF.

On this clonotype: As the CDR3 is not closed by the conserved phenylalanine or tryptophan, this likely results from a read error. The DNA is left out, because the CDR3 cannot be placed on it with certainty; the CDR3 is given as TCRdb lists it. The V and J genes are TRBV11-2 and TRBJ2-1; TRBD2, as called in the table, went unchecked against the DNA. Ends included, the CDR3 has 15 residues. Looked up from germline, CDR1 is SGHAT and CDR2 is FQNNGV. CDR3 sequence: CASSFIAGGKNEQSL.

Concerning this clonotype: The junction departs from the called germline gene at one end, perhaps through a read error. The V and J genes are TRBV11-2 and TRBJ2-3; D is tentatively TRBD1 or TRBD2 (5 bases each). The CDR3 loop spans 16 amino acids. The germline V gene has CDR1 SGHAT and CDR2 FQNNGV. The CDR3 nucleotides are TGTGCCAGGAGCTTAGTGTCTCCCGGGGCGCAAGATACGCAGTACTTT. Translation gives CARSLVSPGAQDTQYF.

This clonotype was found many times. The gene calls are TRBV20-1 and TRBJ2-4; 12 bases are a match to TRBD2. This CDR3 spans 16 amino acids. The trim removed 0 bases at V and 8 bases at J, leaving 8 bases unmatched. Germline V CDR1 and CDR2: DFQATT, SNEGSKA (reference sequence). CDR3 sequence: CSAREPSGRVTDIQYF. DNA for the CDR3: TGCAGTGCTAGAGAACCTAGCGGGAGGGTGACCGACATTCAGTACTTC.

Remarks on this clonotype: An end of the junction does not agree with germline; a read error may underlie this. CDR3 residues: CASEERVPPEIQYF. DNA of the CDR3: TGTGCCAGCGAAGAGAGAGTCCCGCCAGAGATCCAGTACTTC. J is TRBJ2-5 and V is TRBV5-6; D unresolved. The CDR3 is 14 amino acids. The germline V gene encodes CDR1 SGHDT and CDR2 YYEEEE.

The V call is TRBV11-2, the J call TRBJ2-3; 11 positions match TRBD2. Germline values: CDR1 SGHAT, CDR2 FQNNGV. The CDR3 runs to 17 residues. CDR3 sequence (DNA): TGTGGCGGCAGCTTATCCATAGCGGGAGGGCCGACAGATACGCAGTATTTT. It is translated as CGGSLSIAGGPTDTQYF.

The J gene is TRBJ2-3, the V gene TRBV11-2, with 10 bases aligning to TRBD2. Per the germline V gene, CDR1 is SGHAT and CDR2 is FQNNGV. J was trimmed by 4 bases and V by 6 bases; bases with no gene match: 7. The CDR3 consists of 15 residues. Here the CDR3 DNA reads TGTGCCAGCAGTTCCCCTAGCGGGAGCGCAGATACGCAGTATTTT. Translating it yields CASSSPSGSADTQYF.

This chain links TRBV24-1 with TRBJ2-7; D call uncertain. The V gene's germline CDR1 is KGHDR and CDR2 SFDVKD. This CDR3 spans 12 amino acids. This CDR3 reads CSISGVSYEQYF. In DNA form, the CDR3 reads TGTTCCATCAGTGGCGTCTCCTACGAGCAGTACTTC.

About this clonotype: Germline and junction disagree at one end, which may indicate a read error. The J gene is TRBJ2-1, the V gene TRBV6-1; 7 nucleotides match TRBD1. There are 18 residues in the CDR3. The germline V gene encodes CDR1 MNHNS and CDR2 SASEGT. The CDR3 loop reads CASSRPTRGLAAGGEQLF. CDR3 coding DNA: TGTGCCAGTAGTCGCCCAACTAGGGGGCTGGCGGCGGGTGGTGAGCAGTTGTTC.

Concerning this clonotype itself: A much bigger clone sits one base away, suggesting this may be a read error. The chain has TRBV6-2 or TRBV6-3 and TRBJ2-1; D not resolved. CDR3 length: 12 amino acids. Trimming removed 7 bases from V and 8 bases from J, with 12 bases in between. Germline CDR1 MNHEY, CDR2 SVGEGT. This chain's CDR3 is CASMFLGDEQFF. The CDR3, as DNA: TGTGCCAGCATGTTCCTTGGGGATGAGCAGTTCTTC.